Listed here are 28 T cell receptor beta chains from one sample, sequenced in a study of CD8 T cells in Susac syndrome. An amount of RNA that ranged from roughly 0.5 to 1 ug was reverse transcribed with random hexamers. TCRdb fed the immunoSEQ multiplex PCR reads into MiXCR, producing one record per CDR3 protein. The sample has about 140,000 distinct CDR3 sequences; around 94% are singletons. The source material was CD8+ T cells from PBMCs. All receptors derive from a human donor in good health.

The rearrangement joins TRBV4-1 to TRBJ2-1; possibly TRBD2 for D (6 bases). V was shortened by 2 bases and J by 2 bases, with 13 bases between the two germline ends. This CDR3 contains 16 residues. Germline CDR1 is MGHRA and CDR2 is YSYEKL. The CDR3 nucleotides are TGCGCCAGCAGCCAACAGAGCGGGCCCCCCTACAATGAGCAGTTCTTC. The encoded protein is CASSQQSGPPYNEQFF.

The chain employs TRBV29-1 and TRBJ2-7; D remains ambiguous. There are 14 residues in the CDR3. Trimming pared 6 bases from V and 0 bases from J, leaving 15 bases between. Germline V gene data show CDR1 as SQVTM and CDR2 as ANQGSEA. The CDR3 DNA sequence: TGCAGCGTGAGACCAGCGACACGCTCCTACGAGCAGTACTTC. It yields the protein CSVRPATRSYEQYF.

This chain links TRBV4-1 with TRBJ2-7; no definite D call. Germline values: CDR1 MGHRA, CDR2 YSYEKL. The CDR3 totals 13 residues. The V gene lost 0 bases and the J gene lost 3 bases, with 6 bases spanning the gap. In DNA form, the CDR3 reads TGCGCCAGCAGCCAAGATACAGACTACGAGCAGTACTTC. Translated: CASSQDTDYEQYF.

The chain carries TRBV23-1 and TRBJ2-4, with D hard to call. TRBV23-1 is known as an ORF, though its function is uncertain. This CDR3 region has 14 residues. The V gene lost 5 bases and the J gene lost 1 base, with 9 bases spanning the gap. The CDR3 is CASSAEGAKNIQYF. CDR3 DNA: TGCGCCAGCAGTGCTGAAGGGGCCAAAAACATTCAGTACTTC.

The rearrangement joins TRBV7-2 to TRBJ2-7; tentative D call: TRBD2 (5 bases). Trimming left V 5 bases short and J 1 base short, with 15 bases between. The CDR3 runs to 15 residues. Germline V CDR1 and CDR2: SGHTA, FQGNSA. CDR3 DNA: TGTGCCAGCAGCCCTTCATCACTAGGTTCCTACGAGCAGTACTTC. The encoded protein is CASSPSSLGSYEQYF. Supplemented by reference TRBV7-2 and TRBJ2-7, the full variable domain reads GAGVSQSPSNKVTEKGKDVELRCDPISGHTALYWYRQSLGQGLEFLIYFQGNSAPDKSGLPSDRFSAERTGGSVSTLTIQRTQQEDSAVYLCASSPSSLGSYEQYFGPGTRLTVT.

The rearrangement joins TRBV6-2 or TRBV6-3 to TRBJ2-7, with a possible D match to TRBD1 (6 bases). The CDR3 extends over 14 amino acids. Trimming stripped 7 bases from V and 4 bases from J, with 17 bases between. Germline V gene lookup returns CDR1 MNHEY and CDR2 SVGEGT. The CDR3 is CASIPRGTKYEQYF. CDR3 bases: TGTGCCAGCATCCCGAGGGGGACAAAGTACGAGCAGTACTTC.

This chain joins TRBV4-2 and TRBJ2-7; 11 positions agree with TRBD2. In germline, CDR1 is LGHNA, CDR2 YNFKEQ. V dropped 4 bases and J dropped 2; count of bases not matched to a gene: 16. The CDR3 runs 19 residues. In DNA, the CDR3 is TGTGCCAGCAGCCCCACAGGACCCTCGACTAGCGGGGCAGCCTACGAGCAGTACTTC. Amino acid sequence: CASSPTGPSTSGAAYEQYF.

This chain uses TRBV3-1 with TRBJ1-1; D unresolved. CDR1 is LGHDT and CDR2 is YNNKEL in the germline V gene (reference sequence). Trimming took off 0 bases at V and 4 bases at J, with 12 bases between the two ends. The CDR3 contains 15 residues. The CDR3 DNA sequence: TGTGCCAGCAGCCAAGAAGGACGGCGGGCCACTGAAGCTTTCTTT. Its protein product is CASSQEGRRATEAFF.

The CDR3: CASSFGREGDTQYF. The CDR3 coding sequence is TGTGCCAGCAGTTTCGGCAGGGAGGGAGATACGCAGTATTTT. V gene TRBV27 combines with J gene TRBJ2-3; the match to TRBD2 covers 7 bases. The CDR3 runs 14 residues. The V segment lost 3 bases and the J segment 5 bases; nucleotides outside the gene matches: 5. Germline values: CDR1 MNHEY, CDR2 SMNVEV (reference sequence).

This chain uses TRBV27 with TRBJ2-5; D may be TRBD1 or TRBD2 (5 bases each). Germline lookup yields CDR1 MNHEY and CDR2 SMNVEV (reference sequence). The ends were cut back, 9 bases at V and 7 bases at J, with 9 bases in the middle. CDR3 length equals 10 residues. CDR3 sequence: CASGAGTQYF. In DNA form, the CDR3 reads TGTGCCAGTGGGGCGGGGACCCAGTACTTC.

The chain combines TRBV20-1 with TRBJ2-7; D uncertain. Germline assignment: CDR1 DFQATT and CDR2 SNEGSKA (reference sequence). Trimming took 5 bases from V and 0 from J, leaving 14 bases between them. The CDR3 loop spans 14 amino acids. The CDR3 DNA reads TGCAGTGCTGTGGTGGTGGTGAGCTCCTACGAGCAGTACTTC. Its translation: CSAVVVVSSYEQYF.

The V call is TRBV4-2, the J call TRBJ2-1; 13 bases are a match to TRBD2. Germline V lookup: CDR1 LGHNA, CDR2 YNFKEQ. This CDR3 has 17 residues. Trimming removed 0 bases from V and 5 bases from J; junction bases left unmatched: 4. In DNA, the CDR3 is TGTGCCAGCAGCCAAGAATTGGGGACTAGCGGGGACAATGAGCAGTTCTTC. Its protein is CASSQELGTSGDNEQFF.

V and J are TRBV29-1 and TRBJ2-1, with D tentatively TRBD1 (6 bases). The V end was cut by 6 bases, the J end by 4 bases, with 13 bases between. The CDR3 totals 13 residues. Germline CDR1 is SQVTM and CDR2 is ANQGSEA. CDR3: CSVDSNTYNEQFF. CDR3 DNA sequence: TGCAGCGTGGACAGCAATACTTACAATGAGCAGTTCTTC.

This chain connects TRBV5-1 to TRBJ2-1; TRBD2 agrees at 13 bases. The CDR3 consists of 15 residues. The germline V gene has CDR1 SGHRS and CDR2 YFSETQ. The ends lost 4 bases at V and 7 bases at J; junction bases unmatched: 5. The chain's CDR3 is CASSQGLAGLNEQFF. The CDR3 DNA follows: TGCGCCAGCAGCCAGGGACTAGCGGGATTGAATGAGCAGTTCTTC.

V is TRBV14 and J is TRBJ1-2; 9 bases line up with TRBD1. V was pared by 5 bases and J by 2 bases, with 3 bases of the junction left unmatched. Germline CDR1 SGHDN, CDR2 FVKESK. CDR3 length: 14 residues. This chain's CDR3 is CASSDGTGNYGYTF. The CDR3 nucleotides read TGTGCCAGCAGCGACGGGACAGGGAACTATGGCTACACCTTC.

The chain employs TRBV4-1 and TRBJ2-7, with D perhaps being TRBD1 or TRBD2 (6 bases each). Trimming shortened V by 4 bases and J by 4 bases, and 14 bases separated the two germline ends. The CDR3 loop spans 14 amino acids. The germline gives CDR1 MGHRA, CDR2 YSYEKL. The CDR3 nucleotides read TGCGCCAGCAGCCCCCTCTGGGGGGCTTACGAGCAGTACTTC. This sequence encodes CASSPLWGAYEQYF.

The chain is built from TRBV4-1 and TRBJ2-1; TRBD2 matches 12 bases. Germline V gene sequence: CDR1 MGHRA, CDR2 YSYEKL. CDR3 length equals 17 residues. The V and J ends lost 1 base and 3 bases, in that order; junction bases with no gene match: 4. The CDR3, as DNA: TGCGCCAGCAGCCAAGTTGCTAGCGGGAGGGTCTACAATGAGCAGTTCTTC. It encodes CASSQVASGRVYNEQFF.

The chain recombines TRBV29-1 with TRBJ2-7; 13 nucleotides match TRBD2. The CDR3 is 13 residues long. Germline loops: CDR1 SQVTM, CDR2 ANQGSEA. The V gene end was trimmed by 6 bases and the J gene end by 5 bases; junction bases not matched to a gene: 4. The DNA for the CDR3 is TGCAGCGTAACTAGCGGGAGGGGTAACGAGCAGTACTTC. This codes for CSVTSGRGNEQYF.

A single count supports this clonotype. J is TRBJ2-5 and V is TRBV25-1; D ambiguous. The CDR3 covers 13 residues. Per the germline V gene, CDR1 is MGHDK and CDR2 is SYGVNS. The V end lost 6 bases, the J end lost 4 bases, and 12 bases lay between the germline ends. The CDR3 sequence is CASRDQGRETQYF. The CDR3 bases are TGTGCCAGCAGGGACCAAGGAAGAGAGACCCAGTACTTC.

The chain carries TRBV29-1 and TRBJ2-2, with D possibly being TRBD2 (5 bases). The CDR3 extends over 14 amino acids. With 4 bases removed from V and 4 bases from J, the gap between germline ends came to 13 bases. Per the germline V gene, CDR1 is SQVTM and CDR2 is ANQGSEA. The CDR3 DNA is TGCAGCGTTGGAGGGCTATTTTCCACCGGGGAGCTGTTTTTT. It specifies CSVGGLFSTGELFF.

Here the CDR3 reads CAWMIAGGPTDTQYF. The CDR3 nucleotides are TGTGCCTGGATGATAGCGGGAGGGCCCACAGATACGCAGTATTTT. The J gene is TRBJ2-3, the V gene TRBV30; 11 bases line up with TRBD2. After removal of 4 bases from V and 2 bases from J, the junction contained 5 bases not matched to a gene. The CDR3 is 15 residues long. The V gene's germline CDR1 is GTSNPN and CDR2 SVGIG (reference sequence).

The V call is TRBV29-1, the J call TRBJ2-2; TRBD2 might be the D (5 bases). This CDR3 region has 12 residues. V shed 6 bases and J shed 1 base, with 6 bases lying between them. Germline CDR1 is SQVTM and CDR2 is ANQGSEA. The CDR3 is CSVGENTGELFF. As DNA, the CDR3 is TGCAGCGTCGGGGAGAACACCGGGGAGCTGTTTTTT.

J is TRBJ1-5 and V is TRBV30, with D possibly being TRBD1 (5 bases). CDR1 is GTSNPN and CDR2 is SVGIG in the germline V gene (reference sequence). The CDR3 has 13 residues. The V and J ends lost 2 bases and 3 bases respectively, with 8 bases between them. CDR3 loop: CAWSRQPNQPQHF. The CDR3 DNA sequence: TGTGCCTGGAGTAGACAGCCCAATCAGCCCCAGCATTTT.

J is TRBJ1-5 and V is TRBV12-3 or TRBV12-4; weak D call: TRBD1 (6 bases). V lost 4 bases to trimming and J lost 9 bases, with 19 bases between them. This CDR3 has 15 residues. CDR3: CASSYRDPFNAPQHF. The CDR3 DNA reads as TGTGCCAGCAGTTACAGGGACCCGTTCAATGCGCCCCAGCATTTT.

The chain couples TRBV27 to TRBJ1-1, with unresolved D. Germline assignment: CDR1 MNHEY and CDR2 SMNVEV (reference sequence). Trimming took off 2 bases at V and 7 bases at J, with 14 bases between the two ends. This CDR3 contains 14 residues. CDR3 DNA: TGTGCCAGCAGTTTAATTTGGGGTGGCAATGAAGCTTTCTTT. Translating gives CASSLIWGGNEAFF.

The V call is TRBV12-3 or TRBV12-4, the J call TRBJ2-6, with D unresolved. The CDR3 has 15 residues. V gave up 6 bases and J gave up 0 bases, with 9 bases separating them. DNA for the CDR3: TGTGCCAGCAGCCCGGCGCGCTCTGGGGCCAACGTCCTGACTTTC. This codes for CASSPARSGANVLTF.

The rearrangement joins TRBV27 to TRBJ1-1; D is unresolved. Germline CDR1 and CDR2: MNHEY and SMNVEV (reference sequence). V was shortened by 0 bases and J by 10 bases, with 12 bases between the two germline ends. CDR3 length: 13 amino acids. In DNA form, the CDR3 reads TGTGCCAGCAGTTTATCGAAGGACTCCGGAGCTTTCTTT. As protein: CASSLSKDSGAFF.

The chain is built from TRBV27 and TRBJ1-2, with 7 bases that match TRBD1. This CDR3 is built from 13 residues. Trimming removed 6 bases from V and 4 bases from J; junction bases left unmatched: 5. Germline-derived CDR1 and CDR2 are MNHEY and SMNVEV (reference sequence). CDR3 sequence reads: CASSPGDSYGYTF. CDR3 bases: TGTGCCAGCAGCCCGGGGGACAGCTATGGCTACACCTTC.